This TCR beta chain was observed in a study of blood T cell repertoires in COVID-19. The wider study: Whether acute or convalescent, the COVID-19 samples came from the United States, Italy and Spain.

Patients at the Seattle site were enrolled during active infection and followed longitudinally. The method was immunoSEQ multiplex PCR; TCRdb's version includes in-frame clones alone and lacks a portion of them. The table has under 300,000 clones, less than 90% seen once. V was clipped by 3 bases and J by 0 bases; unmatched bases: 6. Looked up from germline, CDR1 is SGHTA and CDR2 is FQGNSA. The CDR3 runs 16 residues. The clonotype comes from a woman aged 70 to 79 with COVID-19, enrolled during active disease. The chain uses TRBV7-2 and TRBJ1-2; TRBD1 agrees at 8 bases. The material sequenced was peripheral blood. In DNA, the CDR3 is TGTGCCAGCAGCTTGGACAGGGTTGCCTCTAACTATGGCTACACCTTC. Residues: CASSLDRVASNYGYTF.